This TCR beta chain derives from a study of beta chain features in type 1 diabetes. Heparinised blood was drawn once per donor, averaging roughly 110 mL. To note about this clone: The antigen remains undetermined.

Findings and caveats of the study: Relative to healthy donors, patients appeared to have naive, central memory and Treg TCRB repertoires that were more similar. Any HLA-type effect on TCRB rearrangement remained unresolved here.

This CDR3 spans 14 amino acids. CDR1 is SEHNR and CDR2 is FQNEAQ in the germline V gene (reference sequence). The V gene end was trimmed by 2 bases and the J gene end by 4 bases; junction bases not matched to a gene: 5. cDNA synthesis used the whole RNA isolate, giving expressed TCRB sequences. TCRdb keeps only in-frame clones here, not all; method: immunoSEQ multiplex PCR. The table records over 350,000 clones, around 15% of them present only once. This rearrangement joins TRBV7-9 to TRBJ2-7; 7 positions match TRBD2. The clonotype comes from a woman younger than 30 in good health. Material: naive CD4+ T cells from blood. Here the CDR3 reads CASSLQGSGYEQYF. CDR3 DNA: TGTGCCAGCAGCTTACAGGGTAGCGGGTACGAGCAGTACTTC. Filled out from reference TRBV7-9 and TRBJ2-7, the complete variable domain reads DTGVSQNPRHKITKRGQNVTFRCDPISEHNRLYWYRQTLGQGPEFLTYFQNEAQLEKSRLLSDRFSAERPKGSFSTLEIQRTEQGDSAMYLCASSLQGSGYEQYFGPGTRLTVT.